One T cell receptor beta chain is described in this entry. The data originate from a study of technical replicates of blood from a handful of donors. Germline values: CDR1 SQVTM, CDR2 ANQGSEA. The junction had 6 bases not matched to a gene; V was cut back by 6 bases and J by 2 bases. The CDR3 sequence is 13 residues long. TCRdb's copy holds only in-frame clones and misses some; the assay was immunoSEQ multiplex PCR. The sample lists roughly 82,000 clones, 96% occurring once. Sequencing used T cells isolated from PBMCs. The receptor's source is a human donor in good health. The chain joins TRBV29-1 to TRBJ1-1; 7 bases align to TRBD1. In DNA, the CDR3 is TGCAGCGTGCTACAGGGGATTAACACTGAAGCTTTCTTT. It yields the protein CSVLQGINTEAFF.